This entry is about one T cell receptor (beta chain). Its target is not known. Deletions cut 0 bases from V and 4 bases from J, with 10 bases between. Germline loops: CDR1 MGHRA, CDR2 YSYEKL. CDR3 length: 15 residues. This entry comes from a study of cytomegalovirus exposure and HLA in healthy donors. PCR was performed using 60 Vbeta and 13 Jbeta primers. Some clones are missing from TCRdb's copy, which holds only in-frame ones; the method was immunoSEQ multiplex PCR. This sample carries under 65,000 clones, with less than 4.5% going to the ten biggest clones. Points from the study as a whole: Accurate HLA-A and HLA-B prediction from TCR beta sequences was reported for most subjects. An analysis done earlier found most TCR beta V segments productive about 87% or about 30% of the time. An observed cluster of highly shared sequence variants was recorded as a likely sequencing artifact.

The gene calls are TRBV4-1 and TRBJ1-5, with a weak D call TRBD1 (6 bases). This clonotype was sampled from a woman younger than 30 in good health and CMV-seronegative. Sequenced material: PBMCs. DNA of the CDR3: TGCGCCAGCAGCCAAGAAAGGGGGTATAATCAGCCCCAGCATTTT. Protein: CASSQERGYNQPQHF.